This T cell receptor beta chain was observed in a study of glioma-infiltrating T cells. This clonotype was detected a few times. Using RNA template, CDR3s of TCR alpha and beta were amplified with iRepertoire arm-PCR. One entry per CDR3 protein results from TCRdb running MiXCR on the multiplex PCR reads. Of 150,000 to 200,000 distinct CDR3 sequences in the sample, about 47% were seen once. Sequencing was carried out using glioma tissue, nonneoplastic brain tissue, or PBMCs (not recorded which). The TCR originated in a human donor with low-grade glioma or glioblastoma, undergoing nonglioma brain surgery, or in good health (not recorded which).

The CDR3 DNA is TGTGCCAGCAGTATTCTCCCGGAGCAGTTCTTC. It codes for CASSILPEQFF. The chain has TRBV7-9 and TRBJ2-1; D ambiguous. The CDR3 sequence is 11 residues long. Trimming pared 6 bases from V and 10 bases from J, leaving 10 bases between. Germline values: CDR1 SEHNR, CDR2 FQNEAQ (reference sequence).